This TCR beta chain came from a study of T cell changes during pregnancy in multiple sclerosis. Measured with immunoSEQ multiplex PCR; TCRdb has only the in-frame clones, and not every one. The table has over 35,000 clones, about 91% seen once. The CDR3 sequence is 14 residues long. This clone was seen once. The clonotype comes from a female donor in good health, enrolled as a control in a pregnancy study. Sequenced here: CD4+ T cells from peripheral blood mononuclear cells, sampled in the third trimester of pregnancy. The chain combines TRBV21-1 with TRBJ2-7; TRBD2, the D gene given by the table, was not confirmed from the DNA. TRBV21-1 counts as a pseudogene. The CDR3 DNA is TGTGCCAGCCTAGAACGGGGTGTGAGACACGAGCAGTACTTC. Its translation is CASLERGVRHEQYF.